Each of the 18 T cell receptor beta chains below was sequenced from the same sample in a study of cytomegalovirus exposure and HLA in healthy donors. This PCR relied on a set of 60 Vbeta primers and 13 Jbeta primers. Sequencing used immunoSEQ multiplex PCR; TCRdb keeps in-frame clones, though not all of them. The table includes some 30,000 clones, 40% to 50% detected once. Sequencing input: PBMCs. These receptors all stem from a woman aged 45-65 years in good health and CMV-seronegative.

Only a few counts were recorded for this clone. The chain uses TRBV5-4 and TRBJ2-3; possibly TRBD2 for D (6 bases). The CDR3 is made up of 14 amino acids. Trimming removed 0 bases from V and 4 bases from J, with 9 bases in between. The germline gives CDR1 SGHNT, CDR2 YYREEE (reference sequence). The chain's CDR3 is CASSLEGLPDTQYF. The CDR3 nucleotides are TGTGCCAGCAGCTTGGAGGGACTCCCAGATACGCAGTATTTT.

The chain is built from TRBV11-2 and TRBJ1-2; D gene ambiguous. Between the trimmed V and J ends, which lost 2 bases and 1 base, there was a span of 8 bases. Germline V gene lookup returns CDR1 SGHAT and CDR2 FQNNGV. This CDR3 spans 14 amino acids. The CDR3 DNA follows: TGTGCCAGCAGCTTATTGGGCAGTAACTATGGCTACACCTTC. Its protein is CASSLLGSNYGYTF.

This clone has just a few counts. The chain carries TRBV5-1 and TRBJ1-1, with D perhaps matching TRBD1 (6 bases). Trimming removed 3 bases at V and 4 bases at J, with 13 bases between. CDR3 length equals 14 residues. Per germline, CDR1 SGHRS and CDR2 YFSETQ. The CDR3 DNA follows: TGCGCCAGCAGCTCGAAAGGACAGTCCACTGAAGCTTTCTTT. The encoded protein is CASSSKGQSTEAFF.

The chain employs TRBV7-3 and TRBJ2-3; 8 positions match TRBD1. J was trimmed by 6 bases and V by 5 bases; bases with no gene match: 13. Germline V gives CDR1 SGHTA, CDR2 FQGTGA. The CDR3 has 16 amino acids. CDR3 coding DNA: TGTGCCAGCAGCCGGTCTCAGGGGGCCGGGCGGGATACGCAGTATTTT. Protein product: CASSRSQGAGRDTQYF.

V and J are TRBV7-3 and TRBJ2-6; 11 positions agree with TRBD2. The CDR3 is made up of 19 amino acids. V trimming: 8 bases; J trimming: 0 bases; junction bases outside the gene matches: 12. Germline V CDR1 and CDR2: SGHTA, FQGTGA. The CDR3 DNA sequence: TGTGCCAGCGGATCTATACTAGCGGGAGTACCCTCTGGGGCCAACGTCCTGACTTTC. Translation: CASGSILAGVPSGANVLTF.

V is TRBV7-2 and J is TRBJ2-4; D uncertain. The germline gives CDR1 SGHTA, CDR2 FQGNSA. The V end lost 1 base, the J end lost 0 bases, and 4 bases lay between the germline ends. CDR3 length equals 14 residues. The CDR3 spells CASSLVLAKNIQYF. The CDR3 DNA is TGTGCCAGCAGCTTAGTTCTAGCCAAAAACATTCAGTACTTC. The variable domain in full, completed from reference TRBV7-2 and TRBJ2-4, reads GAGVSQSPSNKVTEKGKDVELRCDPISGHTALYWYRQSLGQGLEFLIYFQGNSAPDKSGLPSDRFSAERTGGSVSTLTIQRTQQEDSAVYLCASSLVLAKNIQYFGAGTRLSVL.

This clone showed up just a few times. The chain employs TRBV28 and TRBJ1-1, with 8 bases lining up with TRBD1. Germline assignment: CDR1 MDHEN and CDR2 SYDVKM. This CDR3 region has 17 residues. V lost 2 bases, J lost 4 bases, and 12 bases stayed unmatched. CDR3 region: CASSLGGAGGASTEAFF. The CDR3 DNA sequence: TGTGCCAGCAGTTTAGGCGGAGCAGGGGGCGCGAGCACTGAAGCTTTCTTT.

V and J are TRBV7-6 and TRBJ2-1, with D perhaps TRBD2 (6 bases). V lost 2 bases and J 2 bases, leaving 10 bases between the germline ends. CDR3 length equals 15 residues. CDR1 SGHVS and CDR2 FNYEAQ come from the germline V gene. The CDR3 region is CASSLFGGTYNEQFF. The CDR3 nucleotides are TGTGCCAGCAGCTTATTCGGGGGTACCTACAATGAGCAGTTCTTC.

This chain joins TRBV27 and TRBJ1-4; no definite D call. Trimming took off 3 bases at V and 4 bases at J, with 9 bases between the two ends. The CDR3 loop spans 14 amino acids. The germline CDR1 and CDR2 sequences are MNHEY and SMNVEV (reference sequence). This chain's CDR3 is CASSFALSNEKLFF. CDR3 DNA: TGTGCCAGCAGTTTTGCGCTAAGTAATGAAAAACTGTTTTTT. The full variable domain, completed using reference TRBV27 and TRBJ1-4, is EAQVTQNPRYLITVTGKKLTVTCSQNMNHEYMSWYRQDPGLGLRQIYYSMNVEVTDKGDVPEGYKVSRKEKRNFPLILESPSPNQTSLYFCASSFALSNEKLFFGSGTQLSVL.

This chain connects TRBV7-2 to TRBJ2-7; possibly TRBD2 for D (6 bases). There are 12 residues in the CDR3. Germline assignment: CDR1 SGHTA and CDR2 FQGNSA. Trimming removed 5 bases at V and 6 bases at J, with 11 bases between. DNA of the CDR3: TGTGCCAGCAGCCCCCCCGGGGGCGAGCAGTACTTC. Translating gives CASSPPGGEQYF.

A few counts support this clone. The chain couples TRBV14 to TRBJ2-3; D is possibly TRBD2 (5 bases). The CDR3 has 13 residues. Trimming shortened V by 5 bases and J by 8 bases, and 14 bases separated the two germline ends. CDR1 is SGHDN and CDR2 is FVKESK in the germline V gene. The CDR3 bases are TGTGCCAGCAGCTCCACTCAAAGCGGTACGCAGTATTTT. Translating gives CASSSTQSGTQYF.

For the CDR3, the DNA is TGTGCCAGCAGCTTGGGGAGCCCAGGGTTAAACGAGCAGTACTTC. Amino acid sequence: CASSLGSPGLNEQYF. The chain recombines TRBV5-4 with TRBJ2-7, with a tentative D call TRBD1 (5 bases). CDR3 length equals 15 residues. Trimming left V 0 bases short and J 5 bases short, with 15 bases between. The germline gives CDR1 SGHNT, CDR2 YYREEE (reference sequence). Filled out from reference TRBV5-4 and TRBJ2-7, the complete variable domain reads ETGVTQSPTHLIKTRGQQVTLRCSSQSGHNTVSWYQQALGQGPQFIFQYYREEENGRGNFPPRFSGLQFPNYSSELNVNALELDDSALYLCASSLGSPGLNEQYFGPGTRLTVT.

The chain is built from TRBV29-1 and TRBJ1-1, with a weak D call TRBD1 (6 bases). The germline CDR1 and CDR2 sequences are SQVTM and ANQGSEA. This CDR3 spans 13 amino acids. With 6 bases removed from V and 9 bases from J, the gap between germline ends came to 20 bases. This CDR3 is CSVIPGGAQKAFF. CDR3 bases: TGCAGCGTCATCCCTGGGGGGGCGCAAAAAGCTTTCTTT.

The rearrangement joins TRBV2 to TRBJ2-3; 7 bases line up with TRBD2. CDR3 length: 14 residues. V lost 7 bases to trimming and J lost 2 bases; unmatched junction nucleotides: 6. The germline V gene has CDR1 SNHLY and CDR2 FYNNEI. CDR3 sequence (DNA): TGTGCCAGCACACAGCGGGGTCACACAGATACGCAGTATTTT. Translating it yields CASTQRGHTDTQYF.

This clone was seen just once. Written as DNA, the CDR3 is TGTGCCAGCAGAAAGCACCCGGAGGCCGAAACTGAAGCTTTCTTT. The encoded protein is CASRKHPEAETEAFF. The chain uses TRBV6-6 and TRBJ1-1; D is undetermined. Germline CDR1 MNHNY, CDR2 SVGAGI (reference sequence). This CDR3 spans 15 amino acids. The germline V and J ends were trimmed by 6 bases and 5 bases, with 19 bases remaining between them.

This rearrangement joins TRBV6-1 to TRBJ1-6, with 7 nucleotides matching TRBD1. J lost 6 bases, V lost 6 bases, and 2 bases had no gene match. The CDR3 is made up of 13 amino acids. Germline loops: CDR1 MNHNS, CDR2 SASEGT. CDR3 sequence: CASRWDSNSPLHF. CDR3 bases: TGTGCCAGCAGATGGGACAGTAATTCACCCCTCCACTTT.

This clone was counted a few times. The chain links TRBV4-2 to TRBJ2-1; D call uncertain. This CDR3 has 13 amino acids. The V and J ends lost 0 bases and 6 bases respectively, with 6 bases between them. The germline gives CDR1 LGHNA, CDR2 YNFKEQ. CDR3 bases: TGTGCCAGCAGCCAAGAAAATCGCAATGAGCAGTTCTTC. It translates to CASSQENRNEQFF.

The chain is built from TRBV2 and TRBJ2-3; D is unresolved. Germline assignment: CDR1 SNHLY and CDR2 FYNNEI. The CDR3 is 13 residues long. Trimming stripped 3 bases from V and 6 bases from J, with 10 bases between. This CDR3 reads CASSDWANDTQYF. Here the CDR3 DNA reads TGTGCCAGCAGTGATTGGGCGAATGATACGCAGTATTTT. The complete variable domain, with remaining parts taken from reference TRBV2 and TRBJ2-3, reads EPEVTQTPSHQVTQMGQEVILRCVPISNHLYFYWYRQILGQKVEFLVSFYNNEISEKSEIFDDQFSVERPDGSNFTLKIRSTKLEDSAMYFCASSDWANDTQYFGPGTRLTVL.